These 27 T cell receptor beta chains share one sample of origin, sequenced in a study of Ad26.COV2.S vaccination and SARS-CoV-2 variants. Documented treatment: over 15 received Ad26.COV2.S at low or high dose, single or two shots; 5 received placebo; per-sample allocation not given. On day 63 after the first injection, vaccine and placebo recipients gave samples. Profiled with immunoSEQ multiplex PCR; TCRdb holds only in-frame clones, not every one. The sample holds about 320,000 clones, about 86% seen once. The specimen was peripheral blood, collected in a trial of Ad26.COV2.S vaccine versus placebo. The source of these receptors is a person aged 18-65 years who received the Ad26.COV2.S COVID-19 vaccine or a placebo.

This clone was observed a single time. The V gene is TRBV19, the J gene TRBJ1-1; D not resolved. Germline-derived CDR1 and CDR2 are LNHDA and SQIVND (reference sequence). Deletions cut 6 bases from V and 5 bases from J, with 16 bases between. The CDR3 is 14 residues long. The DNA of the CDR3 is TGTGCCAGTAGCCACTTCGGATCGAGGACTGAAGCTTTCTTT. The encoded protein is CASSHFGSRTEAFF. Supplemented by reference TRBV19 and TRBJ1-1, the full variable domain reads DGGITQSPKYLFRKEGQNVTLSCEQNLNHDAMYWYRQDPGQGLRLIYYSQIVNDFQKGDIAEGYSVSREKKESFPLTVTSAQKNPTAFYLCASSHFGSRTEAFFGQGTRLTVV.

This clone has a single count. This chain links TRBV5-1 with TRBJ1-4; D is possibly TRBD1 (5 bases). V was trimmed by 3 bases and J by 7 bases, leaving 16 bases between them. Germline V gene data show CDR1 as SGHRS and CDR2 as YFSETQ. This CDR3 has 15 residues. The CDR3 loop reads CASSSLGGRAEKLFF. The CDR3 DNA reads as TGCGCCAGCAGCTCCCTCGGGGGACGGGCTGAAAAACTGTTTTTT.

The chain links TRBV15 to TRBJ1-1; no reliable D call. Germline loops: CDR1 LNHNV, CDR2 YYDKDF (reference sequence). The CDR3 totals 13 residues. V was cut by 3 bases and J by 1 base, with 6 bases left in between. The CDR3 sequence is CATSRSRNTEAFF. The CDR3, as DNA: TGTGCCACCAGCAGGAGTAGGAACACTGAAGCTTTCTTT.

This CDR3 is CASSPRKGAATEAFF. CDR3 sequence (DNA): TGTGCCAGCTCACCACGCAAAGGGGCTGCCACTGAAGCTTTCTTT. The V call is TRBV18, the J call TRBJ1-1; TRBD1 might be the D (5 bases). V was cut by 1 base and J by 4 bases, with 13 bases left in between. The CDR3 consists of 15 residues. From germline, CDR1 is KGHSH and CDR2 LQKENI.

This clone was counted between two and nine times. The chain uses TRBV4-1 and TRBJ1-5; D not certain. Germline-derived CDR1 and CDR2 are MGHRA and YSYEKL. Trimming removed 0 bases from V and 8 bases from J, with 17 bases in between. The CDR3 runs to 16 residues. This CDR3 reads CASSQEMNRIWEPQHF. As DNA, the CDR3 is TGCGCCAGCAGCCAAGAGATGAACAGAATCTGGGAGCCCCAGCATTTT.

The V gene is TRBV29-1, the J gene TRBJ1-5; weak D call: TRBD1 (6 bases). CDR1 is SQVTM, CDR2 ANQGSEA, per germline. Trimming removed 4 bases from V and 3 bases from J, with 7 bases in between. This CDR3 is 12 amino acids long. CDR3 sequence reads: CSVGGANQPQHF. DNA of the CDR3: TGCAGCGTTGGGGGGGCCAATCAGCCCCAGCATTTT.

The gene calls are TRBV5-4 and TRBJ1-2; no clear D. The CDR3 has 13 residues. The V gene lost 3 bases and the J gene lost 2 bases, with 8 bases spanning the gap. From germline, CDR1 is SGHNT and CDR2 YYREEE (reference sequence). The CDR3 sequence is CASSSYGNYGYTF. In DNA, the CDR3 is TGTGCCAGCAGCTCCTACGGAAACTATGGCTACACCTTC.

The chain links TRBV5-1 to TRBJ2-5, with TRBD1 matching 9 bases. V was clipped by 0 bases and J by 3 bases; unmatched bases: 9. Germline loops: CDR1 SGHRS, CDR2 YFSETQ. The CDR3 contains 17 residues. The CDR3 DNA sequence: TGCGCCAGCAGCTTGGGGCCGGGGACAGGGCGCGAAGAGACCCAGTACTTC. Translated: CASSLGPGTGREETQYF.

This chain links TRBV11-2 with TRBJ2-3; D perhaps matches TRBD2 (6 bases). Per the germline V gene, CDR1 is SGHAT and CDR2 is FQNNGV. The V gene lost 3 bases and the J gene lost 0 bases, with 16 bases spanning the gap. The CDR3 is 17 residues long. CDR3 in amino acids: CASSFPRPGTSTDTQYF. CDR3 DNA: TGTGCCAGCAGCTTTCCCCGTCCCGGGACTAGCACAGATACGCAGTATTTT.

The chain carries TRBV5-1 and TRBJ1-6; TRBD1 is a possible D gene (6 bases). The V end lost 1 base, the J end lost 6 bases, and 11 bases lay between the germline ends. Germline CDR1 and CDR2: SGHRS and YFSETQ. CDR3 length: 15 amino acids. CDR3 amino acids: CASSLNGGGNSPLHF. For the CDR3, the DNA is TGCGCCAGCAGCTTGAATGGGGGCGGTAATTCACCCCTCCACTTT.

This CDR3 is CASSIGGTLSGANVLTF. The CDR3 DNA sequence: TGTGCCAGTAGTATTGGGGGTACGCTCTCTGGGGCCAACGTCCTGACTTTC. The chain has TRBV19 and TRBJ2-6; D may be TRBD1 or TRBD2 (5 bases each). The germline gives CDR1 LNHDA, CDR2 SQIVND (reference sequence). Trimming took 3 bases from V and 0 from J, leaving 12 bases between them. There are 17 residues in the CDR3.

This chain links TRBV19 with TRBJ1-5; D is unclear. Germline CDR1 LNHDA, CDR2 SQIVND (reference sequence). This CDR3 spans 15 amino acids. The V end was cut by 6 bases, the J end by 3 bases, with 15 bases between. Here the CDR3 reads CASRETGPPNQPQHF. The CDR3 bases are TGTGCCAGTAGAGAGACGGGCCCCCCCAATCAGCCCCAGCATTTT.

CDR3 in DNA: TGTGCCAGCAGCGTAGATCCTGGGGTCAGGGGAGCCTACGAGCAGTACTTC. Protein: CASSVDPGVRGAYEQYF. The V and J genes are TRBV9 and TRBJ2-7, with TRBD1 as a possible D gene (6 bases). CDR3 length: 17 residues. V lost 0 bases, J lost 2 bases, and 18 bases lay in between. Per the germline V gene, CDR1 is SGDLS and CDR2 is YYNGEE.

This sequence joins TRBV5-1 and TRBJ2-4; D is uncertain. This CDR3 region has 16 residues. Germline V gives CDR1 SGHRS, CDR2 YFSETQ. The V and J ends lost 4 bases and 0 bases respectively, with 14 bases between them. The CDR3 region has the DNA TGCGCCAGCAGCCCGGGTCGCGACATAGCCAAAAACATTCAGTACTTC. Its translation: CASSPGRDIAKNIQYF.

This clone has only a few counts. The V call is TRBV9, the J call TRBJ1-4, with D hard to call. Between the trimmed V and J ends, which lost 6 bases and 3 bases, there was a span of 12 bases. Germline CDR1 and CDR2: SGDLS and YYNGEE. The CDR3 contains 14 residues. CDR3 sequence reads: CASTGSASNEKLFF. The CDR3 DNA is TGTGCCAGCACGGGGTCGGCATCTAATGAAAAACTGTTTTTT.

CDR3 loop: CASSQPMQGEQYF. The CDR3, as DNA: TGTGCCAGCAGCCAACCCATGCAGGGCGAGCAGTACTTC. The chain combines TRBV4-2 with TRBJ2-7; TRBD1 is a possible D gene (5 bases). CDR3 length: 13 amino acids. Germline CDR1 and CDR2: LGHNA and YNFKEQ. The V gene lost 2 bases and the J gene lost 6 bases, with 11 bases spanning the gap.

The chain uses TRBV9 and TRBJ2-3, with 12 bases identical to TRBD2. J gave up 3 bases and V 0 bases, and 8 bases lay outside the gene matches. The CDR3 has 18 residues. From germline, CDR1 is SGDLS and CDR2 YYNGEE. In DNA, the CDR3 is TGTGCCAGCAGCGTAGCGCCGACTAGCGGGGGTGGTACAGATACGCAGTATTTT. This codes for CASSVAPTSGGGTDTQYF.

The table lists this clone with a count of one. The V gene is TRBV5-1, the J gene TRBJ1-6; the D is unclear. This CDR3 contains 15 residues. In germline, CDR1 is SGHRS, CDR2 YFSETQ. Trimming removed 4 bases at V and 7 bases at J, with 15 bases between. The CDR3 here is CASSPMGGRNSPLHF. DNA for the CDR3: TGCGCCAGCAGCCCAATGGGAGGCCGGAATTCACCCCTCCACTTT.

This clone was picked up one time. This chain uses TRBV7-2 with TRBJ2-5; D remains unclear. CDR3 size: 13 residues. Per germline, CDR1 SGHTA and CDR2 FQGNSA. Deletions cut 4 bases from V and 2 bases from J, with 8 bases between. The CDR3 DNA reads TGTGCCAGCAGCTCGGGCGTACAAGAGACCCAGTACTTC. Translating it yields CASSSGVQETQYF.

This clone was observed a handful of times. The gene calls are TRBV7-6 and TRBJ1-2; D might be TRBD1 (5 bases). The V end lost 2 bases, the J end lost 2 bases, and 12 bases lay between the germline ends. The germline gives CDR1 SGHVS, CDR2 FNYEAQ. The CDR3 contains 15 residues. The CDR3 DNA reads TGTGCCAGCAGCTTACAGGACGGGGGGAACTATGGCTACACCTTC. This gives the protein CASSLQDGGNYGYTF.

This chain uses TRBV2 with TRBJ2-3; a possible D gene is TRBD2 (5 bases). Germline lookup yields CDR1 SNHLY and CDR2 FYNNEI. The V gene lost 8 bases and the J gene lost 2 bases, with 11 bases spanning the gap. The CDR3 runs to 13 residues. The CDR3 loop reads CASLRDFTDTQYF. The DNA of the CDR3 is TGTGCCAGCCTCCGGGATTTCACAGATACGCAGTATTTT.

The chain is built from TRBV19 and TRBJ1-1; 8 nucleotides match TRBD1. Losses at the gene ends were 3 bases for V and 5 bases for J; bases not matched to a gene: 14. Germline assignment: CDR1 LNHDA and CDR2 SQIVND (reference sequence). The CDR3 sequence is 17 residues long. CDR3 protein: CASSIGGKAGGMTEAFF. Here the CDR3 DNA reads TGTGCCAGTAGTATTGGCGGTAAGGCAGGGGGCATGACTGAAGCTTTCTTT.

This clone was recorded only once. The V call is TRBV12-5, the J call TRBJ2-7; tentative D call: TRBD2 (6 bases). Trimming took 4 bases from V and 7 from J, leaving 17 bases between them. The length of the CDR3 is 14 residues. Germline loops: CDR1 LGHNT, CDR2 FRNRAP. The CDR3 coding sequence is TGTGCTAGTGGTTCCCCCGGGAGCCGCGTTGAGCAGTACTTC. Amino acids: CASGSPGSRVEQYF.

The chain uses TRBV30 and TRBJ2-5; 12 bases fit TRBD2. Germline V gene sequence: CDR1 GTSNPN, CDR2 SVGIG (reference sequence). V lost 0 bases and J lost 9; bases outside the gene matches: 8. This CDR3 has 15 residues. CDR3 protein: CAWSVGASGGASQYF. CDR3 DNA: TGTGCCTGGAGTGTAGGGGCTAGCGGGGGGGCCTCCCAGTACTTC.

V usage is TRBV11-3 and J usage is TRBJ2-5; D may be TRBD1 (8 bases). The length of the CDR3 is 14 residues. V lost 5 bases and J lost 3, with 13 bases in between. The germline CDR1 and CDR2 sequences are SGHNT and YENEEA. CDR3 region: CASSLQGGKETQYF. CDR3 in DNA: TGTGCCAGCAGCCTACAGGGGGGGAAAGAGACCCAGTACTTC.

CDR3 sequence reads: CASSGLRGRNTGELFF. CDR3 DNA sequence: TGTGCCAGCAGTGGCCTGAGGGGGCGCAACACCGGGGAGCTGTTTTTT. This chain connects TRBV27 to TRBJ2-2, with 7 nucleotides matching TRBD1. The CDR3 is made up of 16 amino acids. The germline CDR1 and CDR2 sequences are MNHEY and SMNVEV (reference sequence). J gave up 2 bases and V 5 bases, and 8 bases lay outside the gene matches.

The J gene is TRBJ1-2, the V gene TRBV18; 9 positions match TRBD1. Per the germline V gene, CDR1 is KGHSH and CDR2 is LQKENI. V dropped 4 bases and J dropped 6; count of bases not matched to a gene: 6. The CDR3 covers 14 residues. The CDR3 DNA reads as TGTGCCAGCTCACGGGGACAGGGTGTGGATGGCTACACCTTC. Amino acids: CASSRGQGVDGYTF.